The present entry profiles one T cell receptor (beta chain) with its context. This clonotype was found a few times. The clone's antigen remains unknown. Base qualities are missing; no much larger clone stands one base away. The CDR3 holds 13 amino acids from the cysteine to the phenylalanine. The sequence is cut down to CDR3 DNA, 39 bases in frame from base 1. From the germline V gene, CDR1 is MNHEY and CDR2 is SVGEGT. V is reduced by 2 bases and J by 6 bases, leaving a spacing of 7 bases between them. This sample is part of a study of patients and donors after allogeneic stem cell transplantation (dated by TCRdb to about 2020). Library method: RT-PCR. Instrument used: NextSeq 550. The raw public reads went through TCRdb reprocessing: fastp at Q25, MiXCR clone calling, in-frame beta chains kept. Each entry merges the rows of one CDR3 protein and shows their most common DNA and genes. The sample contains about a million distinct CDR3 sequences, around 17% of them found a single time. The top ten constitute around 6% of the sample.

Here the chain combines TRBV6-2 or TRBV6-3 and TRBJ2-2, with the D gene not clear enough to name. The sample comprised blood, either unsorted or a sorted T cell fraction (not recorded which). The receptor was derived from a human donor who was either an allogeneic HSCT recipient or a stem cell or donor lymphocyte infusion donor (not recorded which). It is not recorded whose cells these are; they may come from a transplant donor. This receptor has the CDR3 CASSYMGSGELFF. The DNA sequence is TGTGCCAGCAGTTACATGGGGTCCGGGGAGCTGTTTTTT.